These 20 T cell receptor beta chains originate from one sample sequenced in a study of Graves' ophthalmopathy and Graves' hyperthyroidism. RNA transcripts were the template, and TCR beta CDR3 regions were amplified from them. The first round was an RT-PCR with HTBI primers, and the second round was a multiplex PCR. TCRdb passed the multiplex PCR reads through MiXCR, listing each CDR3 protein once. The sample carries 220,000 or so distinct CDR3 sequences, about 22% recorded once. The sample taken for sequencing was peripheral blood. The receptors come from a woman aged 50 to 60 with Graves' ophthalmopathy.

In its sample, this clonotype was seen many times. The chain joins TRBV10-1 to TRBJ2-1; perhaps TRBD2 as D (6 bases). V gave up 3 bases and J gave up 5 bases, with 11 bases separating them. Germline V gene sequence: CDR1 WNHNN, CDR2 SYGVQD (reference sequence). The CDR3 runs 14 residues. CDR3 loop: CASSESGRHNEQFF. In nucleotides, the CDR3 is TGCGCCAGCAGTGAATCCGGGAGACACAATGAGCAGTTCTTC.

This clonotype was observed at least ten times. The chain has TRBV6-1 and TRBJ1-3; D gene uncertain. From germline, CDR1 is MNHNS and CDR2 SASEGT. This CDR3 spans 14 amino acids. V was cut by 7 bases and J by 0 bases, with 10 bases left in between. CDR3 nucleotides: TGTGCCAGCACTCAGGACCCCTCTGGAAACACCATATATTTT. Translating it yields CASTQDPSGNTIYF.

A note on this clonotype: Relative to the germline gene, one junction end is altered; a read error may explain this. The V and J genes are TRBV5-1 and TRBJ2-7; 8 bases fit TRBD1. The germline V gene encodes CDR1 SGHRS and CDR2 YFSETQ. The CDR3 runs 16 residues. The CDR3, as DNA: TGCGCCATCAGCTTAATATCACAGGGGGGAACCTACGAGCAGTACTTC. It translates to CAISLISQGGTYEQYF.

This clonotype was seen at least ten times. This sequence joins TRBV19 and TRBJ1-2; 8 bases match TRBD1. V trimming: 6 bases; J trimming: 7 bases; junction bases outside the gene matches: 7. CDR1 is LNHDA, CDR2 SQIVND, per germline (reference sequence). This CDR3 contains 13 residues. The CDR3 region is CASSPTGGTGYTF. For the CDR3, the DNA is TGTGCCAGTAGCCCCACAGGGGGAACTGGCTACACCTTC.

This clonotype occurred many times. The chain combines TRBV7-9 with TRBJ1-2; D unclear. The CDR3 covers 13 residues. Germline lookup yields CDR1 SEHNR and CDR2 FQNEAQ (reference sequence). V was pared by 5 bases and J by 0 bases, with 7 bases between. The CDR3 spells CASSRVANYGYTF. CDR3 sequence (DNA): TGTGCCAGCAGCCGGGTAGCTAACTATGGCTACACCTTC.

This clonotype occurred many times. The chain employs TRBV5-1 and TRBJ2-7; maybe TRBD2 (5 bases). V shed 0 bases and J shed 0 bases, with 7 bases lying between them. CDR1 is SGHRS and CDR2 is YFSETQ in the germline V gene. The CDR3 extends over 14 amino acids. CDR3 loop: CASSLGRDSYEQYF. CDR3 coding DNA: TGCGCCAGCAGCTTGGGTCGGGACTCCTACGAGCAGTACTTC.

To note about this clonotype: A much larger clone lies one base from this, so it may be a read error. This chain joins TRBV7-6 and TRBJ2-5; 8 bases are shared with TRBD1. The trim removed 5 bases at V and 4 bases at J, leaving 12 bases unmatched. The germline gives CDR1 SGHVS, CDR2 FNYEAQ. The CDR3 consists of 16 residues. CDR3 DNA sequence: TGTGCCAGCAGCAGGAACAGGGGGATGAGTTTAGAGACCCAGTACTTC. Its protein is CASSRNRGMSLETQYF.

This clonotype was observed at least ten times. The CDR3 here is CACGTGRGYTF. The CDR3 coding sequence is TGTGCCTGCGGGACAGGGAGAGGCTACACCTTC. The V gene is TRBV30, the J gene TRBJ1-2, with 9 nucleotides matching TRBD1. J was trimmed by 8 bases and V by 6 bases; bases with no gene match: 4. The CDR3 has 11 residues. Germline V lookup: CDR1 GTSNPN, CDR2 SVGIG (reference sequence).

The sample holds many counts of this clonotype. V gene TRBV28 combines with J gene TRBJ2-7; 9 positions agree with TRBD1. From germline, CDR1 is MDHEN and CDR2 SYDVKM. The CDR3 loop spans 14 amino acids. Unmatched junction bases numbered 8, after V lost 8 bases and J lost 3 bases. The CDR3 DNA reads TGTGCCAGCTCTTTACAGGGGGCAAGCTACGAGCAGTACTTC. This gives the protein CASSLQGASYEQYF.

In its sample, this clonotype was seen many times. The chain employs TRBV12-3 or TRBV12-4 and TRBJ2-5; D possibly uses TRBD1 or TRBD2 (5 bases each). V was shortened by 4 bases and J by 2 bases, with 17 bases between the two germline ends. The CDR3 sequence is 16 residues long. CDR3 protein: CASSYWGSGRQETQYF. CDR3 DNA: TGTGCCAGCAGTTATTGGGGGTCAGGAAGACAAGAGACCCAGTACTTC.

This clonotype has a count of ten or more. This chain joins TRBV20-1 and TRBJ1-5; TRBD1 agrees at 7 bases. CDR1 DFQATT and CDR2 SNEGSKA come from the germline V gene (reference sequence). The CDR3 spans 14 residues. V shed 3 bases and J 1 base; nucleotides not matched to a gene: 3. The CDR3 spells CSASGGQSNQPQHF. As DNA, the CDR3 is TGCAGTGCTAGCGGGGGACAGAGCAATCAGCCCCAGCATTTT.

This clonotype is a singleton in its sample. The chain uses TRBV12-3 or TRBV12-4 and TRBJ2-7; tentatively, D is TRBD1 or TRBD2 (6 bases each). Trimming cost V 1 base and J 1 base, with 17 bases left between them. The CDR3 is 17 amino acids. The DNA of the CDR3 is TGTGCCAGCAGTTTAGAAGGACGAGGAGGGGGTTCCTACGAGCAGTACTTC. This translates into CASSLEGRGGGSYEQYF.

This CDR3 reads CASSYQGIYGYTF. In DNA form, the CDR3 reads TGTGCCAGCAGTTACCAGGGAATCTATGGCTACACCTTC. The chain has TRBV6-2 or TRBV6-3 and TRBJ1-2, with D maybe TRBD1 (5 bases). This CDR3 spans 13 amino acids. CDR1 is MNHEY and CDR2 is SVGEGT in the germline V gene. Trimming left V 2 bases short and J 4 bases short, with 8 bases between.

This clonotype was recorded many times. The chain has TRBV6-1 and TRBJ1-2; D is ambiguous. CDR1 is MNHNS, CDR2 SASEGT, per germline. The CDR3 covers 13 residues. Trimming removed 4 bases at V and 8 bases at J, with 14 bases between. This chain's CDR3 is CASSAFRVGGYTF. CDR3 DNA sequence: TGTGCCAGCAGTGCCTTCCGGGTAGGCGGCTACACCTTC.

This clonotype was seen ten or more times. The genes are TRBV20-1 and TRBJ1-6, with D maybe TRBD1 (5 bases). The V end was cut by 3 bases, the J end by 0 bases, with 12 bases between. CDR3 length: 16 amino acids. CDR1 and CDR2 (germline): DFQATT, SNEGSKA (reference sequence). The DNA of the CDR3 is TGCAGTGCTAGTGGGGCAGGGAGCTCCTATAATTCACCCCTCCACTTT. Its translation: CSASGAGSSYNSPLHF.

This clonotype has a count of ten or more. The V and J genes are TRBV12-3 or TRBV12-4 and TRBJ2-7; 10 nucleotides align to TRBD2. The CDR3 has 15 residues. The V segment lost 6 bases and the J segment 1 base; nucleotides outside the gene matches: 6. CDR3 region: CASSRASGSSYEQYF. In DNA form, the CDR3 reads TGTGCCAGCAGCCGGGCTAGCGGGAGTTCCTACGAGCAGTACTTC.

The chain links TRBV12-3 or TRBV12-4 to TRBJ2-5, with D tentatively TRBD2 (6 bases). The V and J ends lost 5 bases and 5 bases respectively, with 18 bases between them. The CDR3 length is 15 residues. Written as DNA, the CDR3 is TGTGCCAGCAGTCCCCAGGTGGGGGGATTGGAGACCCAGTACTTC. Encoded protein: CASSPQVGGLETQYF.

There are many counts of this clonotype. The chain carries TRBV20-1 and TRBJ1-3; D is possibly TRBD1 (6 bases). The V gene lost 5 bases and the J gene lost 0 bases, with 14 bases spanning the gap. This CDR3 region has 15 residues. CDR1 and CDR2 from the germline V gene are DFQATT and SNEGSKA (reference sequence). CDR3: CSAGKGTRSGNTIYF. CDR3 coding DNA: TGCAGTGCTGGAAAAGGGACACGCTCTGGAAACACCATATATTTT.

The rearrangement joins TRBV25-1 to TRBJ2-5; 8 nucleotides match TRBD2. With V trimmed by 5 bases and J by 7 bases, 9 bases remained unmatched. CDR1 and CDR2 (germline): MGHDK, SYGVNS. The CDR3 contains 14 residues. As DNA, the CDR3 is TGTGCCAGCAGTTACGAGCGGGGGTCGGGGACCCAGTACTTC. Amino acids: CASSYERGSGTQYF. The full variable domain, in which reference TRBV25-1 and TRBJ2-5 provide the parts outside the CDR3, is EADIYQTPRYLVIGTGKKITLECSQTMGHDKMYWYQQDPGMELHLIHYSYGVNSTEKGDLSSESTVSRIRTEHFPLTLESARPSHTSQYLCASSYERGSGTQYFGPGTRLLVL.

The chain joins TRBV7-9 to TRBJ2-7, with 12 bases matching TRBD1. Germline V gene lookup returns CDR1 SEHNR and CDR2 FQNEAQ (reference sequence). Trimming cost V 4 bases and J 6 bases; bases outside gene matches: 7. The CDR3 totals 15 residues. This chain's CDR3 is CASSSAGTGGLEQYF. The CDR3 DNA follows: TGTGCCAGCAGCTCGGCCGGGACAGGGGGCCTCGAGCAGTACTTC. The full variable domain, completed using reference TRBV7-9 and TRBJ2-7, is DTGVSQNPRHKITKRGQNVTFRCDPISEHNRLYWYRQTLGQGPEFLTYFQNEAQLEKSRLLSDRFSAERPKGSFSTLEIQRTEQGDSAMYLCASSSAGTGGLEQYFGPGTRLTVT.